This T cell receptor (beta chain) is from a study of T cells in tumors after PD-1 blockade. The table came from immunoSEQ multiplex PCR; TCRdb's copy has only in-frame clones and leaves some out. The sample has 50,000 or so clones, approximately 75% seen once. Trimming shortened V by 6 bases and J by 5 bases, and 16 bases separated the two germline ends. This CDR3 is built from 13 residues. Germline V lookup: CDR1 SQVTM, CDR2 ANQGSEA. This chain joins TRBV29-1 and TRBJ2-5, with D possibly TRBD2 on 6 matching bases. The sample here was PBMCs, taken before anti-PD-1 treatment. The TCR sequence derives from a human donor with basal cell carcinoma. CDR3 bases: TGCAGCGTGGGGGACCCACGGGGGGAGACCCAGTACTTC. Translated: CSVGDPRGETQYF.